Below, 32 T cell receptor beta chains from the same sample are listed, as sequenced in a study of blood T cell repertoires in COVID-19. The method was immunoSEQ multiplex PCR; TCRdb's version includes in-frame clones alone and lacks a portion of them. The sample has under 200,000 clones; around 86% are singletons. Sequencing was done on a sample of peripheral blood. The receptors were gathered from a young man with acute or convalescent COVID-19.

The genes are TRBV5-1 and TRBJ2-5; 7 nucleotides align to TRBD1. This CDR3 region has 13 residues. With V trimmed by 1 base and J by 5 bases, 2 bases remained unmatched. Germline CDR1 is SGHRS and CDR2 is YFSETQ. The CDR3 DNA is TGCGCCAGCAGCTTGACCAGGGGGGAGACCCAGTACTTC. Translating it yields CASSLTRGETQYF.

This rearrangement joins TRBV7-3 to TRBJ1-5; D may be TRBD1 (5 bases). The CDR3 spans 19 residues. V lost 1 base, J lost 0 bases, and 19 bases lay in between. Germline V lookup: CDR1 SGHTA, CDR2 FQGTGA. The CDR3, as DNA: TGTGCCAGCAGCTTAAGCCCGGACAACAGGAACTTTAGCAATCAGCCCCAGCATTTT. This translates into CASSLSPDNRNFSNQPQHF.

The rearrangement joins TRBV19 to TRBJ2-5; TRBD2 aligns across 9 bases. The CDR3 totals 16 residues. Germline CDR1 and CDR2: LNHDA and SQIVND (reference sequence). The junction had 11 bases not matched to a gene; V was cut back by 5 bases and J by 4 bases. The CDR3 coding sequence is TGTGCCAGTAGTTCCCCACTGCGGGGGGGCACAGAGACCCAGTACTTC. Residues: CASSSPLRGGTETQYF.

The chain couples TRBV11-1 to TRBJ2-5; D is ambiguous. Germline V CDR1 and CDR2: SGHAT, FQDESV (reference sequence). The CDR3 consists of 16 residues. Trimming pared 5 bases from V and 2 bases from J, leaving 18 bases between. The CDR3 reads CASSLNSASSQETQYF. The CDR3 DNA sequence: TGTGCCAGCAGCCTAAATTCGGCTAGTTCACAAGAGACCCAGTACTTC.

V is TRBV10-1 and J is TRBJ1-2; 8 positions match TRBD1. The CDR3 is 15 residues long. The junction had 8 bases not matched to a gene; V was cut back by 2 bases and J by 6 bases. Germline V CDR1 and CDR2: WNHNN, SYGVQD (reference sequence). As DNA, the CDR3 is TGCGCCAGCAGTGAGCCGGAGGACAGGGACCATGGCTACACCTTC. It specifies CASSEPEDRDHGYTF.

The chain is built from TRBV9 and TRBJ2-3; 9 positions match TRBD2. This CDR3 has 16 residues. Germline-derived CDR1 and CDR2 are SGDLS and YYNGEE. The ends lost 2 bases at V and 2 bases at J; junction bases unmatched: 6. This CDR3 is CASSVASGAFTDTQYF. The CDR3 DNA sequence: TGTGCCAGCAGCGTCGCTAGCGGGGCGTTCACAGATACGCAGTATTTT.

The CDR3 DNA follows: TGTGCCAGCAGCTTGGTCATGAACACTGAAGCTTTCTTT. Translated: CASSLVMNTEAFF. This chain links TRBV5-5 with TRBJ1-1; D not resolved. Looked up from germline, CDR1 is SGHKS and CDR2 is YYEKEE (reference sequence). With 0 bases removed from V and 0 bases from J, the gap between germline ends came to 3 bases. This CDR3 contains 13 residues.

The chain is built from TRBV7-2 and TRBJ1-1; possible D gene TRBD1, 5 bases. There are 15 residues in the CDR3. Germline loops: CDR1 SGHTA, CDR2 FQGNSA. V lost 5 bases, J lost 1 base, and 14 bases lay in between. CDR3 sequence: CASSIKGDPNTEAFF. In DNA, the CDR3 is TGTGCCAGCAGCATAAAAGGGGATCCGAACACTGAAGCTTTCTTT.

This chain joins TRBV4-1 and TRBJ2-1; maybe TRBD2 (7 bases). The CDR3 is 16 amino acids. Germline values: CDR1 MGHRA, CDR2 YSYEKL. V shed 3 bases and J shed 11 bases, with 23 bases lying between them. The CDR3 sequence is CASSQGALGGGQQQFF. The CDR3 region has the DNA TGCGCCAGCAGCCAGGGGGCCTTGGGCGGGGGCCAACAGCAGTTCTTC.

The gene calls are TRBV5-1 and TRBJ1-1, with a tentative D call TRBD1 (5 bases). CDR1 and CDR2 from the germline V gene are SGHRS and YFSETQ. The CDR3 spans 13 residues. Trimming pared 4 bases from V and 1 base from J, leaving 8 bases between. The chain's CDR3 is CASSPQGNTEAFF. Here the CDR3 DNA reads TGCGCCAGCAGCCCCCAGGGGAACACTGAAGCTTTCTTT.

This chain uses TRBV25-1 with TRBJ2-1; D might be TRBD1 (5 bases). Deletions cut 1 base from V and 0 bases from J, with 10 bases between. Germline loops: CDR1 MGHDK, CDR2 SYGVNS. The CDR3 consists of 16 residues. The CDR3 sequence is CASSEWGSSSYNEQFF. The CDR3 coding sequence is TGTGCCAGCAGTGAATGGGGCAGCTCCTCCTACAATGAGCAGTTCTTC.

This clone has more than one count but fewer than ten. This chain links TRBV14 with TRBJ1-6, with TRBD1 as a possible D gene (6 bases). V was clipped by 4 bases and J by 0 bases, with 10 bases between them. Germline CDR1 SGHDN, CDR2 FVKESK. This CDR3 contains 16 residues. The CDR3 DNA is TGTGCCAGCAGCCGCCAGGGGTTCTCCTATAATTCACCCCTCCACTTT. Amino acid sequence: CASSRQGFSYNSPLHF.

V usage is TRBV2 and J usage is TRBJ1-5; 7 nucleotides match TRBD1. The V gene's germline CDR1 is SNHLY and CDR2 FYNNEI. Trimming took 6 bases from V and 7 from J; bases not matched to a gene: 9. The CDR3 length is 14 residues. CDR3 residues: CASRKQGIKQPQHF. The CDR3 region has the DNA TGTGCCAGCAGGAAACAGGGGATTAAGCAGCCCCAGCATTTT.

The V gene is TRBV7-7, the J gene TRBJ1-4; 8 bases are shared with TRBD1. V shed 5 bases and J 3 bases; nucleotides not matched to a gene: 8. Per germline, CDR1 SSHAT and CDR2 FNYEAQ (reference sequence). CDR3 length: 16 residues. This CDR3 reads CASSTAGGASNEKLFF. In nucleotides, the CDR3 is TGTGCCAGCAGCACTGCAGGGGGCGCTTCTAATGAAAAACTGTTTTTT.

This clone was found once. The CDR3 sequence is CASGTTGRANYGYTF. Here the CDR3 DNA reads TGTGCCAGCGGAACGACAGGTCGAGCTAACTATGGCTACACCTTC. This chain connects TRBV6-5 to TRBJ1-2, with D possibly TRBD1 on 6 matching bases. Per the germline V gene, CDR1 is MNHEY and CDR2 is SVGAGI. CDR3 length equals 15 residues. The V end was cut by 8 bases, the J end by 0 bases, with 16 bases between.

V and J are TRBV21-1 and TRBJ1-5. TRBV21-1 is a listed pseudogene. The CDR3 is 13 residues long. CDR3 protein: CASSSRGNQPQHF. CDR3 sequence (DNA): TGTGCCAGCAGCTCCCGGGGCAATCAGCCCCAGCATTTT.

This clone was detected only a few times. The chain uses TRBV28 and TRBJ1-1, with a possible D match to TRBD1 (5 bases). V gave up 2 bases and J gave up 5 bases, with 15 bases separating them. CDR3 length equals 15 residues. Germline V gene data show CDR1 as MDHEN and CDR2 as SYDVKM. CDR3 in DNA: TGTGCCAGCAGTTTAGGCAGGGCAGGGAAAACTGAAGCTTTCTTT. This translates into CASSLGRAGKTEAFF.

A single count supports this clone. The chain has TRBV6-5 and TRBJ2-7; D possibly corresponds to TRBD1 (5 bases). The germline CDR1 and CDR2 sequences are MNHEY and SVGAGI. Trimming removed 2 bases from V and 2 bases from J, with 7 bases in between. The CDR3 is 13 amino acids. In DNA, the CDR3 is TGTGCCAGCAGTTACAGACAGACCTACGAGCAGTACTTC. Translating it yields CASSYRQTYEQYF.

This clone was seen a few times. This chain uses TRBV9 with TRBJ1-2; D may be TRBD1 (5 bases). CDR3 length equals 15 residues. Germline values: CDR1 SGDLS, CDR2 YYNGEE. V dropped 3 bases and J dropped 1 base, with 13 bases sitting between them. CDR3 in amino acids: CASSGGTNLNYGYTF. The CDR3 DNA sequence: TGTGCCAGCAGCGGCGGGACGAACCTTAACTATGGCTACACCTTC.

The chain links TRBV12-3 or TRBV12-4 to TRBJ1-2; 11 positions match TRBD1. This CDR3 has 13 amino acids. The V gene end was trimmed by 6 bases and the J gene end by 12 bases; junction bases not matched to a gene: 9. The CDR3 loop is CASSSDRGQVHTF. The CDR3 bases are TGTGCCAGCAGCTCGGACAGGGGGCAGGTCCACACCTTC.

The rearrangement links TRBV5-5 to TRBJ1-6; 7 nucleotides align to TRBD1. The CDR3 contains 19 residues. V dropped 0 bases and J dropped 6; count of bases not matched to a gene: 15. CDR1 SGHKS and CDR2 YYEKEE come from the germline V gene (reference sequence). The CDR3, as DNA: TGTGCCAGCAGCTTGGTTCTTGTAGGGGGCGCCCGGGTTAATTCACCCCTCCACTTT. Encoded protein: CASSLVLVGGARVNSPLHF. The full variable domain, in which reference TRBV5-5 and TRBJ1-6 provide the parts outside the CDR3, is DAGVTQSPTHLIKTRGQQVTLRCSPISGHKSVSWYQQVLGQGPQFIFQYYEKEERGRGNFPDRFSARQFPNYSSELNVNALLLGDSALYLCASSLVLVGGARVNSPLHFGNGTRLTVT.

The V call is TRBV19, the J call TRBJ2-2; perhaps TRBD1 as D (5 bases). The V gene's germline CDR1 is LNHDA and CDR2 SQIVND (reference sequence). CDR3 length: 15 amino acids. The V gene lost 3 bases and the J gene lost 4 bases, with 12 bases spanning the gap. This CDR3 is CASSILPGITGELFF. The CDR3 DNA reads TGTGCCAGTAGTATCTTGCCAGGGATCACCGGGGAGCTGTTTTTT. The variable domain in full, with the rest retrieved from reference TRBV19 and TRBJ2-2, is DGGITQSPKYLFRKEGQNVTLSCEQNLNHDAMYWYRQDPGQGLRLIYYSQIVNDFQKGDIAEGYSVSREKKESFPLTVTSAQKNPTAFYLCASSILPGITGELFFGEGSRLTVL.

The CDR3, as DNA: TGTGCCAGCTCCGAAGAGGGGGGGAATCAGCCCCAGCATTTT. This sequence encodes CASSEEGGNQPQHF. The chain uses TRBV6-5 and TRBJ1-5; a possible D gene is TRBD1 (6 bases). Germline V gene lookup returns CDR1 MNHEY and CDR2 SVGAGI. V was pared by 8 bases and J by 4 bases, with 15 bases between. The CDR3 loop spans 14 amino acids.

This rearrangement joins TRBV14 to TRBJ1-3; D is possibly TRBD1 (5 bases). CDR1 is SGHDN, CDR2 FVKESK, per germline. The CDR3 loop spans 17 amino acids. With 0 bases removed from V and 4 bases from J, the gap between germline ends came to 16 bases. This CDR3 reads CASSQDATGARGNTIYF. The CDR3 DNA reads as TGTGCCAGCAGCCAAGATGCTACAGGAGCCCGGGGAAACACCATATATTTT.

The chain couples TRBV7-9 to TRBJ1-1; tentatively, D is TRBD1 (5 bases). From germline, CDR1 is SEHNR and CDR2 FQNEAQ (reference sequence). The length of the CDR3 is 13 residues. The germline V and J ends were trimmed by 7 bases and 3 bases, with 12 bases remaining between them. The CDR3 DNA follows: TGTGCCAGCACCACGGACACCTACACTGAAGCTTTCTTT. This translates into CASTTDTYTEAFF.

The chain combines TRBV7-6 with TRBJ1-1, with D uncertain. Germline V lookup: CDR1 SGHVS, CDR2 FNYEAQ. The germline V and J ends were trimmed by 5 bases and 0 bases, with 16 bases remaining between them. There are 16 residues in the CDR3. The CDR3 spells CASSPFRARMNTEAFF. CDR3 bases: TGTGCCAGCAGCCCCTTTAGAGCACGAATGAACACTGAAGCTTTCTTT.

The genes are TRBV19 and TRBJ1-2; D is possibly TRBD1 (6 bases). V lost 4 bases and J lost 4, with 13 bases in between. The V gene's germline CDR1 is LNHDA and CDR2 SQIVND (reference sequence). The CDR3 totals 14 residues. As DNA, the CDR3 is TGTGCCAGTAGTACCCAGGGGAAAGGCTATGGCTACACCTTC. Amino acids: CASSTQGKGYGYTF.

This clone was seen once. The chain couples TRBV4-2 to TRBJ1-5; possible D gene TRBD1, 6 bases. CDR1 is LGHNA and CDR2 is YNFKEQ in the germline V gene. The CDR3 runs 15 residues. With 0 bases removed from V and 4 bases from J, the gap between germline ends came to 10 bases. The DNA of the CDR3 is TGTGCCAGCAGCCAAGACGGACAGAGAAATCAGCCCCAGCATTTT. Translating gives CASSQDGQRNQPQHF.

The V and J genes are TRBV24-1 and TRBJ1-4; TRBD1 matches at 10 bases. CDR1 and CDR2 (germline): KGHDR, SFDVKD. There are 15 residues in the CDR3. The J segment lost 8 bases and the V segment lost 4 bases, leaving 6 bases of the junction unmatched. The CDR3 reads CATSESGTGVEKLFF. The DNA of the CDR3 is TGTGCCACCAGTGAGTCCGGGACAGGGGTCGAAAAACTGTTTTTT.

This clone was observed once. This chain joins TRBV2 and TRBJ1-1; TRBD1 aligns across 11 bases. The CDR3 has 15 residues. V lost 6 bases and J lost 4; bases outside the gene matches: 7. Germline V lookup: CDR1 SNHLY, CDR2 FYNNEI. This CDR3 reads CASRDGQGATTEAFF. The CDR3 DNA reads TGTGCCAGCAGAGACGGACAGGGGGCGACCACTGAAGCTTTCTTT. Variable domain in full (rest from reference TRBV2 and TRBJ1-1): EPEVTQTPSHQVTQMGQEVILRCVPISNHLYFYWYRQILGQKVEFLVSFYNNEISEKSEIFDDQFSVERPDGSNFTLKIRSTKLEDSAMYFCASRDGQGATTEAFFGQGTRLTVV.

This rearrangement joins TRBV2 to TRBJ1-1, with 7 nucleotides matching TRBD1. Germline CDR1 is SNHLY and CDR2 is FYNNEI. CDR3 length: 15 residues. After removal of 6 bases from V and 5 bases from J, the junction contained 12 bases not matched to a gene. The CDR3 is CASRQNRGGRTEAFF. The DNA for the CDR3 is TGTGCCAGCAGGCAAAACAGGGGAGGTCGAACTGAAGCTTTCTTT.

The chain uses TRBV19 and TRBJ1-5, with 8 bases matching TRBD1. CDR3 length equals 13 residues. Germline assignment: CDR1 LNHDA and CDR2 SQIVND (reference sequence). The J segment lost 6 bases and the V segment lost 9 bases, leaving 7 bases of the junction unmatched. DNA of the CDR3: TGTGCCAGCGGACAGGGAAAGGGTCAGCCCCAGCATTTT. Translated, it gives CASGQGKGQPQHF.